The T cell receptor (beta chain) described here comes from a study of shared clonotypes between healthy human individuals. This table comes from immunoSEQ multiplex PCR, and its TCRdb copy is limited to in-frame clones, with some not included. The data contain roughly 2.5 million clones, around 94% of them singletons. The germline V and J ends were trimmed by 6 bases and 2 bases, with 10 bases remaining between them. CDR3 length: 14 amino acids. Per germline, CDR1 SNHLY and CDR2 FYNNEI. Comments on this clone: The antigen is undetermined.

Findings and caveats of the study: Clonotype sharing levels among donors were expected to vary with sequencing depth. In contrast to clonotypes shared by all four donors, non-shared clonotypes had lower generation probabilities.

Sequenced: naive CD4+ T cells sorted from blood. Subset noted: CD45RA+ positively selected. The receptor was isolated from a man aged 18-30 years in good health. The rearrangement uses TRBV2 and TRBJ1-4; possibly TRBD1 for D (5 bases). The CDR3: CASRGRWTNEKLFF. CDR3 nucleotides: TGTGCCAGCAGGGGGCGCTGGACTAATGAAAAACTGTTTTTT. The full variable domain, in which reference TRBV2 and TRBJ1-4 provide the parts outside the CDR3, is EPEVTQTPSHQVTQMGQEVILRCVPISNHLYFYWYRQILGQKVEFLVSFYNNEISEKSEIFDDQFSVERPDGSNFTLKIRSTKLEDSAMYFCASRGRWTNEKLFFGSGTQLSVL.